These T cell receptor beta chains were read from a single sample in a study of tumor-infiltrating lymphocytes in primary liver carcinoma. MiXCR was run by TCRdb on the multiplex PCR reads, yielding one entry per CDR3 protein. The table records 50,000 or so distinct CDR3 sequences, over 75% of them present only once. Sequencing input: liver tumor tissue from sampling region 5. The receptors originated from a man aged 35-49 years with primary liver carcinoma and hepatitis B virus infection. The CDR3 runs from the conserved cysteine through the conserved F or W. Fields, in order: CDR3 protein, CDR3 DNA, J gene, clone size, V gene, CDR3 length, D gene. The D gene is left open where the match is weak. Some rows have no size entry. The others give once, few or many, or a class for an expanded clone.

CDR3 protein: CASSLWNSGVGDEQFF; CDR3 DNA: TGTGCCAGCAGCTTATGGAATAGCGGGGTGGGCGACGAGCAGTTCTTC; J gene: TRBJ2-1; clone size: .; V gene: TRBV11-2; CDR3 length: 16; D gene: TRBD2
CDR3 protein: CASSLRTGGNTDTQYF; CDR3 DNA: TGCGCCAGCAGCTTAAGGACGGGCGGCAACACAGATACGCAGTATTTT; J gene: TRBJ2-3; clone size: once; V gene: TRBV5-1; CDR3 length: 16; D gene: .
CDR3 protein: CAGRLAEAKGNEQFF; CDR3 DNA: TGCGCCGGCAGACTAGCGGAAGCTAAGGGCAATGAGCAGTTCTTC; J gene: TRBJ2-1; clone size: .; V gene: TRBV10-2; CDR3 length: 15; D gene: TRBD2
CDR3 protein: CSVENPLGTSTGGLFF; CDR3 DNA: TGCAGCGTTGAAAACCCCCTGGGGACTAGCACCGGGGGGCTGTTTTTT; J gene: TRBJ2-2; clone size: .; V gene: TRBV29-1; CDR3 length: 16; D gene: TRBD2
CDR3 protein: CATTASGTVTQYF; CDR3 DNA: TGTGCCACCACGGCCTCCGGCACAGTTACACAGTATTTT; J gene: TRBJ2-3; clone size: .; V gene: TRBV24-1; CDR3 length: 13; D gene: .
CDR3 protein: CTSNFPGTSGTKNSQYF; CDR3 DNA: TGTACCAGCAACTTTCCCGGGACTAGCGGGACCAAAAATAGTCAGTACTTC; J gene: TRBJ2-4; clone size: .; V gene: TRBV11-1; CDR3 length: 17; D gene: TRBD2
CDR3 protein: CASRSTGTYEQYF; CDR3 DNA: TGTGCCAGCAGATCGACAGGGACCTACGAGCAATACTTC; J gene: TRBJ2-7; clone size: .; V gene: TRBV28; CDR3 length: 13; D gene: TRBD1
CDR3 protein: CASSPPLAGRETQYF; CDR3 DNA: TGTGCCAGCAGCCCCCCGCTAGCGGGCCGAGAGACCCAGTACTTC; J gene: TRBJ2-5; clone size: few; V gene: TRBV6-2/TRBV6-3; CDR3 length: 15; D gene: TRBD2
CDR3 protein: CASSLTLVGASEQYF; CDR3 DNA: TGTGCCAGCAGCTTAACCCTAGTGGGGGCAAGTGAGCAGTACTTC; J gene: TRBJ2-7; clone size: .; V gene: TRBV11-2; CDR3 length: 15; D gene: .
CDR3 protein: CASSLETSGRSTGKLFF; CDR3 DNA: TGCGCCAGCAGCCTCGAAACTAGCGGGAGGAGCACCGGGAAGCTGTTTTTT; J gene: TRBJ2-2; clone size: .; V gene: TRBV5-1; CDR3 length: 17; D gene: TRBD2
CDR3 protein: CASSPLSGVRNEQFF; CDR3 DNA: TGCGCCAGCAGCCCTCTTAGCGGGGTTCGCAATGAGCAGTTCTTC; J gene: TRBJ2-1; clone size: .; V gene: TRBV4-1; CDR3 length: 15; D gene: TRBD2
CDR3 protein: CVSSPGTGGTDTLYF; CDR3 DNA: TGTGTCAGCAGCCCTGGGACAGGGGGCACAGATACGCTGTATTTT; J gene: TRBJ2-3; clone size: .; V gene: TRBV13; CDR3 length: 15; D gene: TRBD1
CDR3 protein: CASSPGHIRYEQYF; CDR3 DNA: TGTGCCAGCAGTCCGGGGCACATCCGCTACGAGCAGTACTTC; J gene: TRBJ2-7; clone size: .; V gene: TRBV7-8; CDR3 length: 14; D gene: .
CDR3 protein: CATSFAGPYYEQSF; CDR3 DNA: TGTGCCACCAGCTTCGCCGGCCCCTACTATGAGCAGTCCTTC; J gene: TRBJ2-1; clone size: .; V gene: TRBV11-3; CDR3 length: 14; D gene: .
CDR3 protein: CTSSLGSGLFNEHFF; CDR3 DNA: TGTACCAGCAGCTTAGGTTCAGGCCTCTTCAATGAGCACTTCTTC; J gene: TRBJ2-1; clone size: .; V gene: TRBV5-8; CDR3 length: 15; D gene: .
CDR3 protein: CSAMTSGTGTLYEQHF; CDR3 DNA: TGCAGCGCCATGACATCTGGGACAGGCACTCTCTACGAGCAGCACTTC; J gene: TRBJ2-7; clone size: once; V gene: TRBV29-1; CDR3 length: 16; D gene: TRBD1
CDR3 protein: CTSNAVAGWVNNEQFF; CDR3 DNA: TGCACCAGCAATGCCGTAGCGGGATGGGTAAACAATGAGCAGTTCTTC; J gene: TRBJ2-1; clone size: .; V gene: TRBV14; CDR3 length: 16; D gene: TRBD2
CDR3 protein: CASSENPGTGYNKQFF; CDR3 DNA: TGTGCCAGCAGTGAAAACCCCGGGACGGGCTACAATAAGCAGTTCTTC; J gene: TRBJ2-1; clone size: .; V gene: TRBV6-1; CDR3 length: 16; D gene: .
CDR3 protein: CANSLARLAGNAGELYF; CDR3 DNA: TGTGCCAACAGCTTAGCGCGGCTAGCCGGAAACGCCGGGGAGCTGTATTTT; J gene: TRBJ2-2; clone size: .; V gene: TRBV7-8; CDR3 length: 17; D gene: .
CDR3 protein: CANSLPRESTDTQYF; CDR3 DNA: TGTGCCAACAGTCTGCCGAGGGAGAGCACAGATACACAGTATTTT; J gene: TRBJ2-3; clone size: .; V gene: TRBV11-1; CDR3 length: 15; D gene: .
CDR3 protein: CASSHTMDSYEQYF; CDR3 DNA: TGTGCCAGCAGTCATACTATGGATTCCTACGAGCAGTACTTC; J gene: TRBJ2-7; clone size: .; V gene: TRBV4-1; CDR3 length: 14; D gene: .
CDR3 protein: CATSGASGGASNNSPLHF; CDR3 DNA: TGTGCCACCAGTGGGGCGAGCGGGGGCGCATCTAATAATTCACCCCTCCACTTT; J gene: TRBJ1-6; clone size: .; V gene: TRBV10-3; CDR3 length: 18; D gene: .
CDR3 protein: CASSLVTTGLQETLYF; CDR3 DNA: TGTGCCAGCAGCTTGGTAACAACAGGCTTACAAGAGACCCTGTACTTC; J gene: TRBJ2-5; clone size: .; V gene: TRBV7-8; CDR3 length: 16; D gene: .
CDR3 protein: CSAPDGGRVGEQLF; CDR3 DNA: TGCAGCGCCCCGGATGGCGGCCGGGTAGGAGAACAGCTCTTC; J gene: TRBJ2-1; clone size: .; V gene: TRBV29-1; CDR3 length: 14; D gene: .
CDR3 protein: CTSTLTSGNTGELFF; CDR3 DNA: TGTACCAGCACCCTGACTAGCGGGAACACCGGGGAGCTATTTTTT; J gene: TRBJ2-2; clone size: .; V gene: TRBV12-3/TRBV12-4; CDR3 length: 15; D gene: TRBD2
CDR3 protein: CSAVSSGTGTPYEQYF; CDR3 DNA: TGCAGCGCCGTGTCATCTGGGACAGGCACTCCCTACGAGCAGTACTTC; J gene: TRBJ2-7; clone size: .; V gene: TRBV29-1; CDR3 length: 16; D gene: TRBD1
CDR3 protein: CGWSILGANIEAFF; CDR3 DNA: TGTGGCTGGAGCATTCTTGGGGCGAACATTGAAGCTTTCTTT; J gene: TRBJ1-1; clone size: .; V gene: TRBV30; CDR3 length: 14; D gene: .
CDR3 protein: CAWRGLEEFYEQYF; CDR3 DNA: TGTGCCTGGAGGGGACTAGAGGAGTTCTACGAGCAGTACTTC; J gene: TRBJ2-7; clone size: .; V gene: TRBV30; CDR3 length: 14; D gene: TRBD2